Many counts were recorded for the clone carrying this T cell receptor (beta chain). Its antigen is currently unknown. It was by 5'RACE with 10-nucleotide random UMIs that the cDNA was made. TCRdb used MiXCR to reprocess the 5' RACE reads, holding one entry per CDR3 protein. The repertoire holds roughly 21,000 distinct CDR3 sequences, with about 18% as singletons. The CDR3 runs 12 residues. The V segment lost 5 bases and the J segment 9 bases; nucleotides outside the gene matches: 4. Germline V gene data show CDR1 as LNHDA and CDR2 as SQIVND (reference sequence). This entry is derived from a study of neurological immune-mediated disorders. Findings and caveats of the study: One related-CDR3 cluster, found by phylogenetic grouping, held repertoires of 18 of 34 multiple sclerosis patients and is a possible signature. Private repertoires in all groups were suggested by the finding that expanded clones across subjects shared no CDR3 amino acid sequences.

Input was 1 million sorted T cells, either CD4+ or CD8+. The chain carries TRBV19 and TRBJ2-1; TRBD2 aligns across 7 bases. This clonotype was obtained from a woman aged 18-35 years with multiple sclerosis. The sequencing input was CD8+ T cells from blood. CDR3 bases: TGTGCCAGTAGTCAGACTAGCTTTGAGCAGTTCTTC. Encoded protein: CASSQTSFEQFF.